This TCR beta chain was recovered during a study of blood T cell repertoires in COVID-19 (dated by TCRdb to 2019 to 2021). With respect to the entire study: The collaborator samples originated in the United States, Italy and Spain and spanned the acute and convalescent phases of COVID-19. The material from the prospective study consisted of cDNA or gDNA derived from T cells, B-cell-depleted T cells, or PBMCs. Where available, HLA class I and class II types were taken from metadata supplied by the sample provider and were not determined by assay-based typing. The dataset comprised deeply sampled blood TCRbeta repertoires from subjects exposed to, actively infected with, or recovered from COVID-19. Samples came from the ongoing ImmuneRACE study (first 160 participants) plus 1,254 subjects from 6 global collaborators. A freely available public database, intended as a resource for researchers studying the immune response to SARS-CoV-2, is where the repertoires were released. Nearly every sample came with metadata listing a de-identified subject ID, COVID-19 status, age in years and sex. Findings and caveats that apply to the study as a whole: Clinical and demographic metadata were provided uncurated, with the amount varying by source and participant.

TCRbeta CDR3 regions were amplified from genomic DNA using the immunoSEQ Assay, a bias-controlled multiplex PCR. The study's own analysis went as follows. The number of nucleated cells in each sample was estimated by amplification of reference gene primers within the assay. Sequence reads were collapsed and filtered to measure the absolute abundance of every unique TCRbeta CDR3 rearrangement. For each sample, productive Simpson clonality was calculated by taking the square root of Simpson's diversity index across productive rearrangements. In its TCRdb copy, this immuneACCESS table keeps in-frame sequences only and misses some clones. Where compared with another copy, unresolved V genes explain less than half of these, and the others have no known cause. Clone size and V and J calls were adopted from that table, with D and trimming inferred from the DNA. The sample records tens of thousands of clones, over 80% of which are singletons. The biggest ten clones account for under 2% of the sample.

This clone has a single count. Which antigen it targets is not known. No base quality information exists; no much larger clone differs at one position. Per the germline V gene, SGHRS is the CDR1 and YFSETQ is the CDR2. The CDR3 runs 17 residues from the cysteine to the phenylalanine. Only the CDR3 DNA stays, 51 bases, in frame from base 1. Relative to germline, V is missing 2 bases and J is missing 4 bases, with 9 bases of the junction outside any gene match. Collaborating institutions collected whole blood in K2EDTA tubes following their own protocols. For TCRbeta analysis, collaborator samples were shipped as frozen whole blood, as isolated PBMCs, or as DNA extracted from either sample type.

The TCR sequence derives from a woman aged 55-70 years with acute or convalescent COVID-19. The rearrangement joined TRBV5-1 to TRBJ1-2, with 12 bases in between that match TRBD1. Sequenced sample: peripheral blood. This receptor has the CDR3 CASSLAPPGQGAYGYTF. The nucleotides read TGCGCCAGCAGCTTAGCGCCTCCGGGACAGGGGGCCTATGGCTACACCTTC.